This T cell receptor beta chain was identified in a study of T cells in Graves' hyperthyroidism and ophthalmopathy. The source material, RNA transcripts, was used to amplify TCR beta CDR3 regions. Carried out on the TCR CDR3, a first-round RT-PCR used the HTBI primer set. TCRdb reprocessed the multiplex PCR reads via MiXCR and lists one record per CDR3 protein. The profile covers some 510,000 distinct CDR3 sequences, with around 21% appearing a single time and more than 20% taken by the ten largest. Over 18 months, lack of ophthalmopathy progression marked Graves' hyperthyroidism as stable. An approximately 10 ml volume of fresh peripheral blood provided the PBMCs. V lost 5 bases and J 1 base, leaving 11 bases between the germline ends. The CDR3 is 15 residues long. This clonotype has ten or more counts.

This receptor was identified in a man between 18 and 29 years old with Graves' hyperthyroidism. What was sequenced was blood. This rearrangement joins TRBV12-3 or TRBV12-4 to TRBJ2-2; D assignment may be TRBD1 or TRBD2 (5 bases each). The CDR3 DNA follows: TGTGCCAGCAGTAGCCGTGGGGGGAACACCGGGGAGCTGTTTTTT. It codes for CASSSRGGNTGELFF.